This T cell receptor beta chain was recorded in a study of blood T cell repertoires in COVID-19. Study-level information: There were acute and convalescent COVID-19 samples, and they came from the United States, Italy and Spain. PBMCs, B-cell-depleted T cells, or T cells provided the cDNA or gDNA that made up the material.

With V trimmed by 4 bases and J by 7 bases, 6 bases remained unmatched. The CDR3 sequence is 13 residues long. Germline lookup yields CDR1 SGHRS and CDR2 YFSETQ. Original processing methods: From reference gene primer amplification, estimates of nucleated cell counts were derived. Measured with immunoSEQ multiplex PCR; TCRdb has only the in-frame clones, and not every one. D and trimming come from the DNA, and the V and J calls and clone size come from that table. The repertoire holds some 69,000 clones, with roughly 79% as singletons. The clonotype comes from a human donor in a cohort sampled during active COVID-19. The sample comprised peripheral blood. This chain joins TRBV5-1 and TRBJ1-2, with 8 nucleotides matching TRBD1. The CDR3 loop is CASSLLTGAGYTF. CDR3 DNA sequence: TGCGCCAGCAGCCTACTGACAGGGGCTGGCTACACCTTC.